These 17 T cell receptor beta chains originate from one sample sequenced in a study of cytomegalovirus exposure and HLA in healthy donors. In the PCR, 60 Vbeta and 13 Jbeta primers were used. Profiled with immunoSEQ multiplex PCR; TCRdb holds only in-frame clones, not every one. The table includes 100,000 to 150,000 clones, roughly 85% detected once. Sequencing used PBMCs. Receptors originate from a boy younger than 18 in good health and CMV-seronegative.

The CDR3 DNA is TGTGCCAGTACCCCGGGGGGAGCGGGAGGGAGCTACAATGAGCAGTTCTTC. As protein: CASTPGGAGGSYNEQFF. This rearrangement joins TRBV19 to TRBJ2-1, with 10 bases matching TRBD2. Germline CDR1 LNHDA, CDR2 SQIVND (reference sequence). Germline trimming cut 7 bases from V and 3 bases from J; bases unmatched to any gene: 12. The CDR3 spans 17 residues.

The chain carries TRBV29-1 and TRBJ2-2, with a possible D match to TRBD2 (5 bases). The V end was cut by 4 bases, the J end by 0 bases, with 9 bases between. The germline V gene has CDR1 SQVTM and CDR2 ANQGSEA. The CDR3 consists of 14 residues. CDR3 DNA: TGCAGCGTTGCAAGGACTTCGAACACCGGGGAGCTGTTTTTT. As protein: CSVARTSNTGELFF.

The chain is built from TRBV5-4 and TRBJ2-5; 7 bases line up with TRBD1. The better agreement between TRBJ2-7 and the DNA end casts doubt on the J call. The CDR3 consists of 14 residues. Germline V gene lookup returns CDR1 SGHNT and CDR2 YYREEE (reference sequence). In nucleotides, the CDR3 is TGTGCCAGCAGCCAAGGGGACAGCTCCTACGAGCAGTACTTC. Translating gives CASSQGDSSYEQYF.

CDR3 protein: CASSLILAITDTQYF. CDR3 in DNA: TGCGCCAGCAGCTTGATACTAGCGATCACAGATACGCAGTATTTT. The chain is built from TRBV5-1 and TRBJ2-3; 7 bases are a match to TRBD2. The germline CDR1 and CDR2 sequences are SGHRS and YFSETQ. This CDR3 spans 15 amino acids. The V gene end was trimmed by 1 base and the J gene end by 2 bases; junction bases not matched to a gene: 4.

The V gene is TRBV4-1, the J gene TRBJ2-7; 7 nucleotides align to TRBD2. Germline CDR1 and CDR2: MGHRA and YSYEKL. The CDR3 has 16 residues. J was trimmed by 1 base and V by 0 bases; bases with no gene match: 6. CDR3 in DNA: TGCGCCAGCAGCCAAGAAATAGGGCGGGGGTCCTACGAGCAGTACTTC. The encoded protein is CASSQEIGRGSYEQYF.

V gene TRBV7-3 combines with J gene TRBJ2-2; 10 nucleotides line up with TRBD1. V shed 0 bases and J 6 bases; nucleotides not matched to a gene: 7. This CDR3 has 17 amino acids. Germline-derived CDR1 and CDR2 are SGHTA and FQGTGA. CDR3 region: CASSLTVDRGLAGELFF. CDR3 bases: TGTGCCAGCAGCTTAACGGTCGACAGGGGGCTTGCCGGGGAGCTGTTTTTT.

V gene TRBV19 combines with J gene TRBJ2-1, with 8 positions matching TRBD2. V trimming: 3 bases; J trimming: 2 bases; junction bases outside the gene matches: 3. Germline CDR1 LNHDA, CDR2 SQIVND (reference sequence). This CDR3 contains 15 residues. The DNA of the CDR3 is TGTGCCAGTAGTATTAGCGGGACCCCCTACAATGAGCAGTTCTTC. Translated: CASSISGTPYNEQFF.

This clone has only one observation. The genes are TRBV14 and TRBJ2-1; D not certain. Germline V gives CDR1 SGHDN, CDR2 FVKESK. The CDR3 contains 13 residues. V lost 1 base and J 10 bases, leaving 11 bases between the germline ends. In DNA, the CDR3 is TGTGCCAGCAGCCAAGGTCTAGGCACAGAGCAGTTCTTC. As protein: CASSQGLGTEQFF.

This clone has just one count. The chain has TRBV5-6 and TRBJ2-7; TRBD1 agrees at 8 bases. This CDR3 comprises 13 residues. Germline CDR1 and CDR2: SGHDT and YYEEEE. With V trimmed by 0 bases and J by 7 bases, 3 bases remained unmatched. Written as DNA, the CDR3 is TGTGCCAGCAGCTTGGGCAGGGGGCGTGAGCAGTACTTC. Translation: CASSLGRGREQYF.

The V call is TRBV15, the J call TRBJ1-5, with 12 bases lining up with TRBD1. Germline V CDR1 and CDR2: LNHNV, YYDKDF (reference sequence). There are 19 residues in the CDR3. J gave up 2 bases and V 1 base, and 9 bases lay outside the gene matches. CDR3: CATSRVPGQGASGNQPQHF. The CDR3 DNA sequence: TGTGCCACCAGCAGAGTACCGGGACAGGGGGCATCGGGCAATCAGCCCCAGCATTTT. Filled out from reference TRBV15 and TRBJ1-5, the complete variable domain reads DAMVIQNPRYQVTQFGKPVTLSCSQTLNHNVMYWYQQKSSQAPKLLFHYYDKDFNNEADTPDNFQSRRPNTSFCFLDIRSPGLGDTAMYLCATSRVPGQGASGNQPQHFGDGTRLSIL.

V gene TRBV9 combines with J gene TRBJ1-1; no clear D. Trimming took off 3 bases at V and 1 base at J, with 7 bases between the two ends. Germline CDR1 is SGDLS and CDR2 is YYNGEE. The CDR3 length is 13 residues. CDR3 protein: CASSAWANTEAFF. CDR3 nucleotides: TGTGCCAGCAGCGCCTGGGCGAACACTGAAGCTTTCTTT.

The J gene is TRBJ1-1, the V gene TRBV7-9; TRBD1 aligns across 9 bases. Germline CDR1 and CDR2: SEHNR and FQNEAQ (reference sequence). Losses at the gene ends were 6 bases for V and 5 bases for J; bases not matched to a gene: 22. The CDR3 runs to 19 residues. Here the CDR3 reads CASRRPVRDRVPLRTEAFF. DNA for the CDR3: TGTGCCAGCAGGCGACCAGTCCGGGACAGGGTTCCTCTGAGGACTGAAGCTTTCTTT.

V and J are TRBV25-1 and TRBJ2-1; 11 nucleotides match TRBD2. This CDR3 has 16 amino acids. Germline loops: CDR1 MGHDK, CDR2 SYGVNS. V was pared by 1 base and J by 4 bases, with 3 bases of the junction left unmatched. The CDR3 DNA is TGTGCCAGCAGTGAATCTAGCGGGAGGACTTACAATGAGCAGTTCTTC. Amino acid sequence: CASSESSGRTYNEQFF.

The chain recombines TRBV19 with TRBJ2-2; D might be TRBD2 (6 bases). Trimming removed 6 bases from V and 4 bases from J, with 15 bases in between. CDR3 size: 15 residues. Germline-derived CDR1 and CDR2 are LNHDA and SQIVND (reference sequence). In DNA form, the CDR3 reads TGTGCCAGTAGCCGGGGGATCAACCCCACCGGGGAGCTGTTTTTT. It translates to CASSRGINPTGELFF.

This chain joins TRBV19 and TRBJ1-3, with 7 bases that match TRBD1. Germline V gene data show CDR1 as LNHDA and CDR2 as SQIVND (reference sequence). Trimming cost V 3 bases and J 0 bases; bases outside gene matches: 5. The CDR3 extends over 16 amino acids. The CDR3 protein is CASSIPGQTSGNTIYF. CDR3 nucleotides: TGTGCCAGTAGTATTCCGGGACAGACCTCTGGAAACACCATATATTTT.

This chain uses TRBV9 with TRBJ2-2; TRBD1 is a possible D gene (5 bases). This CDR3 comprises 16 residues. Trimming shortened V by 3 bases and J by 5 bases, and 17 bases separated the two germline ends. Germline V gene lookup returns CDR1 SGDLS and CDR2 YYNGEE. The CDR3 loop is CASSADRTSWTGELFF. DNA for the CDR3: TGTGCCAGCAGCGCAGACAGAACAAGTTGGACCGGGGAGCTGTTTTTT.

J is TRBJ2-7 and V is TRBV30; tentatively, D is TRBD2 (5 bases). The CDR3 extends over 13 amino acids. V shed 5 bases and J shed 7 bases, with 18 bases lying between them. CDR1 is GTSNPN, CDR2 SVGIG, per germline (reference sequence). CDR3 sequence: CAWDRDLPGEQYF. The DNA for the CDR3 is TGTGCCTGGGACCGGGATCTACCGGGTGAGCAGTACTTC.